A single sample is the source of the 19 T cell receptor beta chains below, sequenced in a study of PD-L1 blockade in urothelial cancer. TCRdb keeps only in-frame clones here, not all; method: immunoSEQ multiplex PCR. The sample includes roughly 95,000 clones, 80% to 90% of them seen just once. Time point indicated: pretreatment peripheral blood. The source was PBMCs, collected around atezolizumab (anti-PD-L1) treatment. All receptors derive from a man in his sixties with urothelial cancer.

This chain uses TRBV9 with TRBJ2-7, with 9 positions matching TRBD1. Germline V gene sequence: CDR1 SGDLS, CDR2 YYNGEE. The J segment lost 4 bases and the V segment lost 4 bases, leaving 9 bases of the junction unmatched. CDR3 length: 15 residues. CDR3 bases: TGTGCCAGCAGCACCGGGACAGGGAGGCCTTACGAGCAGTACTTC. Protein sequence: CASSTGTGRPYEQYF.

This clone was seen more than once but under ten times. The rearrangement uses TRBV2 and TRBJ2-1, with unresolved D. Germline V gene data show CDR1 as SNHLY and CDR2 as FYNNEI. There are 14 residues in the CDR3. V was trimmed by 3 bases and J by 3 bases, leaving 9 bases between them. The CDR3 DNA reads as TGTGCCAGCAGTGATTGGCAGGACTACAATGAGCAGTTCTTC. Protein product: CASSDWQDYNEQFF.

The chain links TRBV30 to TRBJ2-1; D is possibly TRBD1 (6 bases). Germline V gene lookup returns CDR1 GTSNPN and CDR2 SVGIG (reference sequence). The V end lost 4 bases, the J end lost 4 bases, and 11 bases lay between the germline ends. The CDR3 spans 13 residues. The CDR3 nucleotides read TGTGCCTGGAACAGGGTGGGTTACAATGAGCAGTTCTTC. Translation: CAWNRVGYNEQFF.

This clone came up once. The CDR3 sequence is CASSLAGGGNQPQHF. The CDR3 DNA is TGCGCCAGCAGCTTGGCCGGGGGGGGCAATCAGCCCCAGCATTTT. The chain combines TRBV5-1 with TRBJ1-5; possible D gene TRBD1, 5 bases. The germline CDR1 and CDR2 sequences are SGHRS and YFSETQ. This CDR3 is 15 amino acids long. Trimming left V 0 bases short and J 2 bases short, with 9 bases between.

The gene calls are TRBV10-3 and TRBJ1-2; D is unresolved. CDR3 length equals 14 residues. The V end was cut by 6 bases, the J end by 5 bases, with 16 bases between. Germline V gene lookup returns CDR1 ENHRY and CDR2 SYGVKD. The CDR3 bases are TGTGCCATCAGCTCCTTGACAAATCTTTATGGCTACACCTTC. Protein: CAISSLTNLYGYTF.

This chain connects TRBV19 to TRBJ2-2; the D gene is possibly TRBD1 (6 bases). The germline V and J ends were trimmed by 3 bases and 7 bases, with 9 bases remaining between them. The CDR3 has 13 residues. Germline-derived CDR1 and CDR2 are LNHDA and SQIVND (reference sequence). The CDR3 loop reads CASSMRGSGELFF. In DNA, the CDR3 is TGTGCCAGTAGTATGAGGGGGAGCGGGGAGCTGTTTTTT.

Details on this clone: The conserved phenylalanine or tryptophan normally closing the CDR3 is absent here, so this likely arose from a read error. The limits of the CDR3 on the DNA are not certain, so only TCRdb's listed CDR3 is given. The CDR3 sequence: CASTRQGMNTEI. J is TRBJ1-1 and V is TRBV10-2; whether TRBD1, the table's D call, matches the DNA was not checked. Per the germline V gene, CDR1 is WSHSY and CDR2 is SAAADI. A total of 12 residues make up the CDR3, ends included.

The J gene is TRBJ2-5, the V gene TRBV7-9; TRBD1 matches 10 bases. The V and J ends lost 5 bases and 0 bases, in that order; junction bases with no gene match: 3. CDR1 and CDR2 from the germline V gene are SEHNR and FQNEAQ (reference sequence). The CDR3 sequence is 15 residues long. Here the CDR3 DNA reads TGTGCCAGCAGCCCCGGGACAGGGGACCAAGAGACCCAGTACTTC. The encoded protein is CASSPGTGDQETQYF.

The rearrangement links TRBV28 to TRBJ1-5; 9 positions match TRBD1. This CDR3 has 13 amino acids. The germline CDR1 and CDR2 sequences are MDHEN and SYDVKM. V was clipped by 5 bases and J by 11 bases; unmatched bases: 7. DNA for the CDR3: TGTGCCAGCAGTCTCGGGACAGGGACGGCCCAGCATTTT. Translation: CASSLGTGTAQHF.

The CDR3 reads CASSLGQVTNTIYF. The DNA of the CDR3 is TGCGCCAGCAGCTTGGGACAGGTTACGAACACCATATATTTT. The rearrangement joins TRBV5-1 to TRBJ1-3, with D maybe TRBD1 (6 bases). Germline CDR1 SGHRS, CDR2 YFSETQ. CDR3 length equals 14 residues. With 0 bases removed from V and 7 bases from J, the gap between germline ends came to 11 bases.

The V and J genes are TRBV2 and TRBJ2-1; 8 bases are shared with TRBD2. Trimming removed 8 bases from V and 8 bases from J; junction bases left unmatched: 8. Germline CDR1 and CDR2: SNHLY and FYNNEI. The CDR3 is 13 residues long. CDR3 in amino acids: CASRREARDEQFF. DNA for the CDR3: TGTGCCAGCCGGCGGGAGGCTCGGGATGAGCAGTTCTTC.

The rearrangement joins TRBV5-1 to TRBJ2-7, with D possibly matching TRBD1 (6 bases). The germline gives CDR1 SGHRS, CDR2 YFSETQ. CDR3 length: 15 amino acids. Trimming shortened V by 1 base and J by 2 bases, and 13 bases separated the two germline ends. In DNA, the CDR3 is TGCGCCAGCAGCTTGCTGTCAGGGGCACCCTACGAGCAGTACTTC. It codes for CASSLLSGAPYEQYF.

Only a few counts were recorded for this clone. The CDR3 DNA sequence: TGCAGTGCTAAACAGGGGCAGCCCCAGCATTTT. It yields the protein CSAKQGQPQHF. The chain uses TRBV20-1 and TRBJ1-5, with TRBD1 identical over 7 bases. The germline V gene encodes CDR1 DFQATT and CDR2 SNEGSKA (reference sequence). The V gene end was trimmed by 4 bases and the J gene end by 7 bases; junction bases not matched to a gene: 1. The CDR3 contains 11 residues.

The chain is built from TRBV5-1 and TRBJ1-2, with TRBD1 matching over 8 bases. Trimming took 4 bases from V and 0 from J; bases not matched to a gene: 8. This CDR3 has 16 residues. Germline V gene lookup returns CDR1 SGHRS and CDR2 YFSETQ. CDR3 nucleotides: TGCGCCAGCAGCCAAAGGACAGGGAGCACTAACTATGGCTACACCTTC. Translation: CASSQRTGSTNYGYTF.

This rearrangement joins TRBV18 to TRBJ2-7; the match to TRBD1 covers 8 bases. The trim removed 6 bases at V and 5 bases at J, leaving 12 bases unmatched. The CDR3 has 15 amino acids. Germline lookup yields CDR1 KGHSH and CDR2 LQKENI. The CDR3: CASSLADRVNNEQYF. In DNA form, the CDR3 reads TGTGCCAGCTCGCTGGCGGACAGGGTGAATAACGAGCAGTACTTC.

The chain employs TRBV5-1 and TRBJ2-3; D possibly corresponds to TRBD2 (6 bases). Germline CDR1 is SGHRS and CDR2 is YFSETQ. CDR3 length: 15 residues. Trimming cost V 2 bases and J 3 bases, with 13 bases left between them. The CDR3 DNA is TGCGCCAGCAGCTTAAAGCGGGTGGGTACAGATACGCAGTATTTT. Translated, it gives CASSLKRVGTDTQYF.

The genes are TRBV6-6 and TRBJ1-2; tentative D call: TRBD1 (6 bases). CDR1 and CDR2 (germline): MNHNY, SVGAGI (reference sequence). V lost 7 bases, J lost 0 bases, and 15 bases lay in between. The length of the CDR3 is 15 residues. This CDR3 is CASNGQSTANYGYTF. The CDR3 DNA sequence: TGTGCCAGCAACGGACAGTCTACTGCTAACTATGGCTACACCTTC.

The rearrangement links TRBV7-9 to TRBJ2-3, with 13 positions matching TRBD2. Germline CDR1 SEHNR, CDR2 FQNEAQ (reference sequence). With 2 bases clipped from V and 4 bases from J, the junction kept 3 bases outside the gene matches. The length of the CDR3 is 16 residues. DNA for the CDR3: TGTGCCAGCAGCTTACGACTAGCGGGAGGCTCAGATACGCAGTATTTT. It translates to CASSLRLAGGSDTQYF.

CDR3 region: CASSYSPSGNTGELFF. CDR3 coding DNA: TGCGCCAGCAGCTATTCCCCCAGCGGGAACACCGGGGAGCTGTTTTTT. This chain joins TRBV5-1 and TRBJ2-2, with D possibly TRBD2 on 5 matching bases. The CDR3 spans 16 residues. V gave up 3 bases and J gave up 1 base, with 13 bases separating them. Germline V gives CDR1 SGHRS, CDR2 YFSETQ. The whole variable domain, remainder taken from reference TRBV5-1 and TRBJ2-2, is KAGVTQTPRYLIKTRGQQVTLSCSPISGHRSVSWYQQTPGQGLQFLFEYFSETQRNKGNFPGRFSGRQFSNSRSEMNVSTLELGDSALYLCASSYSPSGNTGELFFGEGSRLTVL.